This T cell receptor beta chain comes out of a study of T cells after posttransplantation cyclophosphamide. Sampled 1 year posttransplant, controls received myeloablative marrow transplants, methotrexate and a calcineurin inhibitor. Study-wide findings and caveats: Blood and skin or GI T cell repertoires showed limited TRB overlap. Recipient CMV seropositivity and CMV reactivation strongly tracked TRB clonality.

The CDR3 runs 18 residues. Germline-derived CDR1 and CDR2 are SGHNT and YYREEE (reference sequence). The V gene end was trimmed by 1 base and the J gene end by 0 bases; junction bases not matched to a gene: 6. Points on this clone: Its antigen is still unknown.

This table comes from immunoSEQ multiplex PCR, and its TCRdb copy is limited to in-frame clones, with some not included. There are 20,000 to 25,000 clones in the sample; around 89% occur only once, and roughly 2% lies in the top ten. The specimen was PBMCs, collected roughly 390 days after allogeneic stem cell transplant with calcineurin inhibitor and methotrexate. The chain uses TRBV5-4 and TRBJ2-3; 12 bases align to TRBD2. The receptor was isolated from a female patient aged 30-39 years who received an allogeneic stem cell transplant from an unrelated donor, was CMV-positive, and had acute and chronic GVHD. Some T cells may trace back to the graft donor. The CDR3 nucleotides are TGTGCCAGCAGCTTGAGCCGACTAGCGGGAGTAAGCACAGATACGCAGTATTTT. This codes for CASSLSRLAGVSTDTQYF.